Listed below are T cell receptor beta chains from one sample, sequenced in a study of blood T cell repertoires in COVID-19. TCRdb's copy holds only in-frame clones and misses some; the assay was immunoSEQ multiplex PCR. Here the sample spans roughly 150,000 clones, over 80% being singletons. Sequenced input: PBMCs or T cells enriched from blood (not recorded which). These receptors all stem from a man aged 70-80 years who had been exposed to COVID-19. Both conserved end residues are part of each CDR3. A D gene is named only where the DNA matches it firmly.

CASSMGRGVRETQYF | TRBV19 | NA | TRBJ2-5
CASSLVAGGQGDTQYF | TRBV7-9 | TRBD2 | TRBJ2-3
CASSIGGTGPEQFF | TRBV19 | NA | TRBJ2-1
CASSLQQAEAFF | TRBV3-1/TRBV3-2 | NA | TRBJ1-1
CASSPRLTGPYEQYF | TRBV18 | TRBD1 | TRBJ2-7
CASSTGTGNTEAFF | TRBV5-6 | TRBD1 | TRBJ1-1
CASSLMGGETQYF | TRBV28 | NA | TRBJ2-5
CASSIIGSSYNEQFF | TRBV7-9 | NA | TRBJ2-1
CASSLPQGTYEKLFF | TRBV5-1 | NA | TRBJ1-4
CASSQDIASVSYEQYF | TRBV4-3 | NA | TRBJ2-7
CAWIAGGNNSPLHF | TRBV30 | TRBD1 | TRBJ1-6
CASSPLTSGGQETQYF | TRBV18 | TRBD2 | TRBJ2-5
CASSERERGYGYTF | TRBV2 | NA | TRBJ1-2
CASSSRVYGYTF | TRBV7-9 | NA | TRBJ1-2
CASSSAGTGPNTIYF | TRBV7-9 | TRBD1 | TRBJ1-3